This T cell receptor (beta chain) is from a study of CD8 T cells in Susac syndrome. The CDR3 runs to 15 residues. The V end was cut by 5 bases, the J end by 7 bases, with 21 bases between. Germline CDR1 SQVTM, CDR2 ANQGSEA. Random hexamers were used to reverse transcribe the RNA input (roughly 0.5 to 1 ug). TCRdb passed the immunoSEQ multiplex PCR reads through MiXCR, listing each CDR3 protein once. The data show 150,000 to 200,000 distinct CDR3 sequences, about 93% seen once. TCR beta sequencing covered blood CD8+ and CD4+ T cells. The V and J genes are TRBV29-1 and TRBJ2-1; D may be TRBD1 (6 bases). The clonotype was recovered from a human donor in good health. The sample was CD4+ T cells from PBMCs. CDR3 bases: TGCAGCGTTAACCTTGAGGGGGTACAATCTAATGAGCAGTTCTTC. Translation: CSVNLEGVQSNEQFF.